These 26 T cell receptor beta chains came from one sample sequenced in a study of cytomegalovirus exposure and HLA in healthy donors. The study ran its PCR with 60 Vbeta and 13 Jbeta primers. Clones were sequenced by immunoSEQ multiplex PCR, and TCRdb holds only the in-frame ones, with some missing. Here the sample spans around 120,000 clones, about 68% being singletons. Sequencing was performed on PBMCs. These receptors were obtained from a woman aged 45-60 years in good health and CMV-seropositive.

In DNA form, the CDR3 reads TGTGCCTGGGCCGGGACAGGGGTTGTTCGAGACTACGAGCAGTACTTC. Residues: CAWAGTGVVRDYEQYF. The chain employs TRBV30 and TRBJ2-7, with 10 bases identical to TRBD1. Germline CDR1 reads GTSNPN; CDR2 reads SVGIG (reference sequence). V gave up 5 bases and J gave up 3 bases; unmatched junction bases: 13. This CDR3 is built from 16 residues.

This chain joins TRBV7-9 and TRBJ1-1, with D unclear. This CDR3 has 15 residues. Germline V lookup: CDR1 SEHNR, CDR2 FQNEAQ (reference sequence). V lost 5 bases and J 3 bases, leaving 16 bases between the germline ends. This CDR3 is CASSPLSSGYTEAFF. Here the CDR3 DNA reads TGTGCCAGCAGCCCCCTCTCGTCGGGGTACACTGAAGCTTTCTTT.

This clone was seen a handful of times. The gene calls are TRBV4-2 and TRBJ2-5; TRBD1 agrees at 9 bases. Germline trimming cut 1 base from V and 5 bases from J; bases unmatched to any gene: 11. CDR1 and CDR2 (germline): LGHNA, YNFKEQ. The CDR3 has 17 residues. This CDR3 is CASSQGTGEKGMETQYF. CDR3 DNA: TGTGCCAGCAGCCAAGGGACAGGGGAAAAGGGAATGGAGACCCAGTACTTC.

The rearrangement links TRBV19 to TRBJ2-7; possibly TRBD2 for D (6 bases). There are 14 residues in the CDR3. V was trimmed by 5 bases and J by 7 bases, leaving 18 bases between them. The germline gives CDR1 LNHDA, CDR2 SQIVND (reference sequence). CDR3 loop: CASSLGLQSGEQYF. The CDR3 bases are TGTGCCAGTAGTCTCGGACTACAAAGCGGGGAGCAGTACTTC.

This clone was seen just once. The chain combines TRBV4-2 with TRBJ1-4, with 10 bases fitting TRBD1. Losses at the gene ends were 0 bases for V and 7 bases for J; bases not matched to a gene: 2. Germline values: CDR1 LGHNA, CDR2 YNFKEQ. The CDR3 loop spans 15 amino acids. CDR3 DNA sequence: TGTGCCAGCAGCCAAGAAGGGACAGGGGCTGAAAAACTGTTTTTT. Protein product: CASSQEGTGAEKLFF.

This chain uses TRBV15 with TRBJ2-6; TRBD1 aligns across 7 bases. This CDR3 has 14 amino acids. V dropped 0 bases and J dropped 12; count of bases not matched to a gene: 5. Germline values: CDR1 LNHNV, CDR2 YYDKDF (reference sequence). The CDR3 sequence is CATSREWDRPVLTF. DNA for the CDR3: TGTGCCACCAGCAGAGAATGGGACAGACCCGTCCTGACTTTC.

The V and J genes are TRBV30 and TRBJ1-1, with TRBD1 as a possible D gene (6 bases). CDR3 length equals 13 residues. Germline assignment: CDR1 GTSNPN and CDR2 SVGIG (reference sequence). V dropped 2 bases and J dropped 5 bases, with 12 bases sitting between them. The CDR3 here is CAWSPLRGTEAFF. The CDR3 bases are TGTGCCTGGAGTCCCCTTAGGGGGACTGAAGCTTTCTTT.

This chain uses TRBV30 with TRBJ1-1; 8 positions match TRBD1. V was pared by 3 bases and J by 0 bases, with 21 bases of the junction left unmatched. Germline V gives CDR1 GTSNPN, CDR2 SVGIG (reference sequence). This CDR3 region has 20 residues. The CDR3 is CAWRATGVSGASALNTEAFF. The CDR3 DNA is TGTGCCTGGAGGGCGACAGGGGTTTCGGGCGCGTCCGCCTTGAACACTGAAGCTTTCTTT.

This clone was counted once. J is TRBJ1-2 and V is TRBV6-5, with 7 bases lining up with TRBD1. Germline CDR1 is MNHEY and CDR2 is SVGAGI. The V gene end was trimmed by 2 bases and the J gene end by 5 bases; junction bases not matched to a gene: 5. The CDR3 spans 14 residues. DNA of the CDR3: TGTGCCAGCAGTTACACGCAGGGGGGATATGGCTACACCTTC. It is translated as CASSYTQGGYGYTF.

The J gene is TRBJ1-1, the V gene TRBV5-4; 11 bases fit TRBD1. The CDR3 is made up of 15 amino acids. With 2 bases clipped from V and 5 bases from J, the junction kept 5 bases outside the gene matches. Per the germline V gene, CDR1 is SGHNT and CDR2 is YYREEE (reference sequence). The CDR3 coding sequence is TGTGCCAGCAGCTTTGGACAGGGGGCATATACTGAAGCTTTCTTT. Amino acids: CASSFGQGAYTEAFF.

This clone was observed once. The V and J genes are TRBV11-1 and TRBJ2-5; D gene uncertain. This CDR3 has 14 residues. V shed 5 bases and J shed 1 base, with 11 bases lying between them. CDR1 is SGHAT, CDR2 FQDESV, per germline (reference sequence). The CDR3, as DNA: TGTGCCAGCAGCCTGACAAAACTCCAAGAGACCCAGTACTTC. It is translated as CASSLTKLQETQYF. The variable domain in full, completed from reference TRBV11-1 and TRBJ2-5, reads EAEVAQSPRYKITEKSQAVAFWCDPISGHATLYWYRQILGQGPELLVQFQDESVVDDSQLPKDRFSAERLKGVDSTLKIQPAELGDSAMYLCASSLTKLQETQYFGPGTRLLVL.

The J gene is TRBJ2-3, the V gene TRBV11-2; a weak D match, TRBD1 (5 bases). Trimming pared 4 bases from V and 14 bases from J, leaving 16 bases between. The CDR3 sequence is 12 residues long. Germline lookup yields CDR1 SGHAT and CDR2 FQNNGV. The CDR3 DNA is TGTGCCAGCAGCTCTGGGGCCGGGTCTGGGTATTTT. It is translated as CASSSGAGSGYF.

The rearrangement links TRBV7-2 to TRBJ2-7; 9 bases are a match to TRBD1. Germline loops: CDR1 SGHTA, CDR2 FQGNSA. V lost 3 bases to trimming and J lost 0 bases; unmatched junction nucleotides: 3. This CDR3 spans 15 amino acids. The CDR3 DNA sequence: TGTGCCAGCAGCTTGACGACAGGGGGCTCCTACGAGCAGTACTTC. It translates to CASSLTTGGSYEQYF.

The chain couples TRBV10-3 to TRBJ2-5; D may be TRBD2 (5 bases). V gave up 6 bases and J gave up 5 bases, with 13 bases separating them. This CDR3 has 13 amino acids. Per germline, CDR1 ENHRY and CDR2 SYGVKD. This CDR3 reads CAIREDAVETQYF. The DNA of the CDR3 is TGTGCCATCAGGGAGGACGCGGTGGAGACCCAGTACTTC.

The J gene is TRBJ1-2, the V gene TRBV6-5, with 7 bases that match TRBD1. Germline lookup yields CDR1 MNHEY and CDR2 SVGAGI. V dropped 5 bases and J dropped 0; count of bases not matched to a gene: 0. The CDR3 extends over 13 amino acids. The CDR3 nucleotides are TGTGCCAGCAGTGACAGGGCTAACTATGGCTACACCTTC. Translation: CASSDRANYGYTF.

The V and J genes are TRBV30 and TRBJ1-2; tentatively, D is TRBD1 (5 bases). In germline, CDR1 is GTSNPN, CDR2 SVGIG (reference sequence). The V end lost 2 bases, the J end lost 6 bases, and 19 bases lay between the germline ends. This CDR3 region has 15 residues. The CDR3 here is CAWSRTRGGVDGYTF. As DNA, the CDR3 is TGTGCCTGGAGTCGTACTCGGGGAGGGGTCGATGGCTACACCTTC.

This chain joins TRBV11-2 and TRBJ1-2, with TRBD1 as a possible D gene (6 bases). CDR1 and CDR2 from the germline V gene are SGHAT and FQNNGV. The CDR3 has 16 residues. V was pared by 1 base and J by 4 bases, with 16 bases between. The CDR3 loop is CASSLGSGALVYGYTF. CDR3 bases: TGTGCCAGCAGCTTAGGGTCAGGGGCATTAGTCTATGGCTACACCTTC.

The rearrangement uses TRBV5-1 and TRBJ2-7; 10 positions match TRBD2. This CDR3 spans 13 amino acids. V trimming: 4 bases; J trimming: 5 bases; junction bases outside the gene matches: 3. Germline values: CDR1 SGHRS, CDR2 YFSETQ. CDR3 in amino acids: CASSVAGGDEQYF. In DNA, the CDR3 is TGCGCCAGCAGCGTAGCGGGGGGAGACGAGCAGTACTTC. Using reference TRBV5-1 and TRBJ2-7 for the parts outside the CDR3, the full variable domain is KAGVTQTPRYLIKTRGQQVTLSCSPISGHRSVSWYQQTPGQGLQFLFEYFSETQRNKGNFPGRFSGRQFSNSRSEMNVSTLELGDSALYLCASSVAGGDEQYFGPGTRLTVT.

This rearrangement joins TRBV5-6 to TRBJ2-7; D might be TRBD1 (5 bases). CDR1 SGHDT and CDR2 YYEEEE come from the germline V gene. The V end lost 1 base, the J end lost 3 bases, and 8 bases lay between the germline ends. The CDR3 runs to 13 residues. The CDR3 DNA reads TGTGCCAGCAGCTTGCCAGGACACTACGAGCAGTACTTC. Its translation: CASSLPGHYEQYF.

The chain uses TRBV10-2 and TRBJ2-3, with D tentatively TRBD1 (6 bases). V lost 10 bases, J lost 2 bases, and 16 bases lay in between. Germline V CDR1 and CDR2: WSHSY, SAAADI. CDR3 length: 14 residues. The CDR3 sequence is CAIRQDLLTDTQYF. The CDR3 DNA is TGCGCCATAAGACAGGACCTTCTCACAGATACGCAGTATTTT.

This chain links TRBV18 with TRBJ1-2, with a tentative D call TRBD1 (6 bases). Germline V gene sequence: CDR1 KGHSH, CDR2 LQKENI. The V gene lost 3 bases and the J gene lost 6 bases, with 11 bases spanning the gap. The length of the CDR3 is 13 residues. The CDR3 sequence: CASSPQGPDGYTF. CDR3 DNA: TGTGCCAGCTCACCCCAGGGGCCGGATGGCTACACCTTC.

The chain employs TRBV4-3 and TRBJ1-4; tentatively, D is TRBD1 (6 bases). The V end was cut by 4 bases, the J end by 0 bases, with 12 bases between. The length of the CDR3 is 16 residues. Looked up from germline, CDR1 is LGHNA and CDR2 is YSLEER. The CDR3 DNA sequence: TGCGCCAGCAGCCGAGACAGGTTTGCAACTAATGAAAAACTGTTTTTT. Translation: CASSRDRFATNEKLFF.

The chain employs TRBV27 and TRBJ2-1; TRBD2 is a possible D gene (5 bases). Germline lookup yields CDR1 MNHEY and CDR2 SMNVEV (reference sequence). Trimming cost V 6 bases and J 6 bases, with 15 bases left between them. The CDR3 covers 14 residues. DNA for the CDR3: TGTGCCAGCAGAGAACTAGATAATCCCAATGAGCAGTTCTTC. This encodes CASRELDNPNEQFF.

This chain links TRBV7-2 with TRBJ1-6; no reliable D call. V gave up 4 bases and J gave up 8 bases, with 15 bases separating them. The CDR3 runs 15 residues. CDR1 is SGHTA and CDR2 is FQGNSA in the germline V gene. The CDR3 DNA sequence: TGTGCCAGCAGCTCGGGGTCCGGGGAGCATTCACCCCTCCACTTT. This sequence encodes CASSSGSGEHSPLHF.

The chain has TRBV15 and TRBJ1-1, with D tentatively TRBD1 (5 bases). In germline, CDR1 is LNHNV, CDR2 YYDKDF (reference sequence). Trimming removed 0 bases from V and 5 bases from J, with 13 bases in between. The CDR3 sequence is 15 residues long. The CDR3 loop reads CATSRDRQSKTEAFF. The CDR3, as DNA: TGTGCCACCAGCAGAGATAGACAGTCAAAGACTGAAGCTTTCTTT.

The J gene is TRBJ1-2, the V gene TRBV28, with TRBD1 identical over 7 bases. The CDR3 runs 14 residues. V trimming: 2 bases; J trimming: 5 bases; junction bases outside the gene matches: 5. The V gene's germline CDR1 is MDHEN and CDR2 SYDVKM. CDR3 nucleotide sequence: TGTGCCAGCAGTTTACAAGGGACAGCGTATGGCTACACCTTC. Its protein is CASSLQGTAYGYTF.